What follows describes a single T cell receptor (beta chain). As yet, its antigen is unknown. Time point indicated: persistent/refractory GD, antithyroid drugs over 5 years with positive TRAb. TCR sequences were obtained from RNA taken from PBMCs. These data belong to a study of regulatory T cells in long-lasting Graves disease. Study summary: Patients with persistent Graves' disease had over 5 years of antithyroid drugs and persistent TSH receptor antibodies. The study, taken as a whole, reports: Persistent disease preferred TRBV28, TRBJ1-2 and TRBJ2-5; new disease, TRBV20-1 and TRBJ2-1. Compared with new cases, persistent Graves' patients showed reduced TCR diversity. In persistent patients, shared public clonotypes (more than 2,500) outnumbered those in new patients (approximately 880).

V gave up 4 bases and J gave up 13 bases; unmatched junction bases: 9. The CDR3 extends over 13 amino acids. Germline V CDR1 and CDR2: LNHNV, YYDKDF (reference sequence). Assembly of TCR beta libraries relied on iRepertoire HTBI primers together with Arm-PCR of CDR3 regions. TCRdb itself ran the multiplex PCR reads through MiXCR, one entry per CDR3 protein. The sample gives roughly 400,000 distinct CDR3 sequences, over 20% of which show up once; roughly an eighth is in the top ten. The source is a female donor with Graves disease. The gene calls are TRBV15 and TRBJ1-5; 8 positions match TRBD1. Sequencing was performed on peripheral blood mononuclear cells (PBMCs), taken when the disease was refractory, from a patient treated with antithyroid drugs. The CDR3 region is CATSKRDRMGQHF. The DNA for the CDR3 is TGTGCCACCAGCAAAAGGGACAGGATGGGACAGCATTTT.